The subject of this entry is one T cell receptor (beta chain). The source of the sample is a study of blood T cell repertoires in COVID-19. Across the study: Both acute and convalescent COVID-19 samples were obtained from the United States, Italy and Spain. PBMCs, B-cell-depleted T cells, or T cells provided the cDNA or gDNA that made up the material.

Followed over time, Seattle patients had been enrolled while infection was active. In the source study's methods: Reference gene primer amplification yielded estimated nucleated cell counts. Data came from immunoSEQ multiplex PCR; TCRdb stores just in-frame clones and leaves some out. V and J calls and clone size come straight from that table; D and trimming were deduced from the DNA. The sample records around 250,000 clones, around 88% being singletons. CDR3 size: 14 residues. The V and J ends lost 0 bases and 3 bases respectively, with 9 bases between them. In germline, CDR1 is SGHRS, CDR2 YFSETQ. Sequenced sample: peripheral blood. The chain joins TRBV5-1 to TRBJ1-1, with D perhaps matching TRBD1 (6 bases). This TCR was sampled from a woman of 80 years or more with COVID-19, enrolled during active disease. The CDR3 DNA reads TGCGCCAGCAGCTTGGGTGGGGGCCACACTGAAGCTTTCTTT. Amino acids: CASSLGGGHTEAFF.